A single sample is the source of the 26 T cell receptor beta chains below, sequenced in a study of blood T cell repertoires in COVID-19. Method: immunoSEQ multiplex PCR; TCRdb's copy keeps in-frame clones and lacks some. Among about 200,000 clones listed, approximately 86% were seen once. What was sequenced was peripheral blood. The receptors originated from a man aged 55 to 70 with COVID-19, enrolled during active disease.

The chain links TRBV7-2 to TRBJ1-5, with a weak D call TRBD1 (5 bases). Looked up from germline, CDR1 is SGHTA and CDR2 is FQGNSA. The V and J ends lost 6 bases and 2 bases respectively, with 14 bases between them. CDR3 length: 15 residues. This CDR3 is CASSFAGPGNQPQHF. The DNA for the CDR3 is TGTGCCAGCAGTTTTGCAGGGCCCGGCAATCAGCCCCAGCATTTT.

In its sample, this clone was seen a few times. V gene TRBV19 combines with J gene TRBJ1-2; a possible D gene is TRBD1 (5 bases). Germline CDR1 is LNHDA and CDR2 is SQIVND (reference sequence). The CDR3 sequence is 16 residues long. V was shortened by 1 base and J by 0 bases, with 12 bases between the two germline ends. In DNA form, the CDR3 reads TGTGCCAGTAGTATAGGTCGGGGGTTTGCTAACTATGGCTACACCTTC. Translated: CASSIGRGFANYGYTF. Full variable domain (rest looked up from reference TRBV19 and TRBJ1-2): DGGITQSPKYLFRKEGQNVTLSCEQNLNHDAMYWYRQDPGQGLRLIYYSQIVNDFQKGDIAEGYSVSREKKESFPLTVTSAQKNPTAFYLCASSIGRGFANYGYTFGSGTRLTVV.

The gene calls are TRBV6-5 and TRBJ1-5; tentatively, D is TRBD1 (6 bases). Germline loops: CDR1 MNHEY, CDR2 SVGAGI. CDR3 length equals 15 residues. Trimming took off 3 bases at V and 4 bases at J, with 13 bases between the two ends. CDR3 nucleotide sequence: TGTGCCAGCAGTTATAACAGGGCCCATAATCAGCCCCAGCATTTT. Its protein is CASSYNRAHNQPQHF.

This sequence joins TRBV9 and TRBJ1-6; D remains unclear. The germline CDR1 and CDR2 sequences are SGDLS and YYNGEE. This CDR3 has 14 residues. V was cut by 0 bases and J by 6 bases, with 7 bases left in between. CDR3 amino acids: CASSVVDTNSPLHF. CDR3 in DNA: TGTGCCAGCAGCGTAGTTGACACTAATTCACCCCTCCACTTT.

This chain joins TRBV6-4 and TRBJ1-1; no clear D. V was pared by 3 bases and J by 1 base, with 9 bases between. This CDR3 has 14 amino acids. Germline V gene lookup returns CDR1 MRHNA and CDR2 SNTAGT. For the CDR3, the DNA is TGTGCCAGCAGTGATGGGCAGAGGAACACTGAAGCTTTCTTT. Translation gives CASSDGQRNTEAFF.

The CDR3: CASSFRQGGFTTEAFF. DNA for the CDR3: TGCGCCAGCAGCTTCAGACAGGGGGGATTTACTACTGAAGCTTTCTTT. This chain joins TRBV5-1 and TRBJ1-1, with 9 nucleotides matching TRBD1. V lost 2 bases, J lost 5 bases, and 10 bases stayed unmatched. Germline lookup yields CDR1 SGHRS and CDR2 YFSETQ. CDR3 length: 16 amino acids.

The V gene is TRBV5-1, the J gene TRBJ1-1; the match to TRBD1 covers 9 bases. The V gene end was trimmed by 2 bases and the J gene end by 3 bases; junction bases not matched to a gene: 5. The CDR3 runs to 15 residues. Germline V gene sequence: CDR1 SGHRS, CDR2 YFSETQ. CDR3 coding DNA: TGCGCCAGCAGCTTCCGGGACAGGGAAGACACTGAAGCTTTCTTT. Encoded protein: CASSFRDREDTEAFF.

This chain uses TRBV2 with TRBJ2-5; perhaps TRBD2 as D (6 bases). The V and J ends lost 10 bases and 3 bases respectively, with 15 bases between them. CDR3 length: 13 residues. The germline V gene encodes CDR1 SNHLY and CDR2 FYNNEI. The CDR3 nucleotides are TGTGCCACTTCTCGGGCTAGCGAAGAGACCCAGTACTTC. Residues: CATSRASEETQYF.

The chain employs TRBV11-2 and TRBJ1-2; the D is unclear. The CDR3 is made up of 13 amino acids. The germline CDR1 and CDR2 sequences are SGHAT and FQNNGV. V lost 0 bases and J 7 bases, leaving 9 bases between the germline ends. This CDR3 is CASSLDARSGYTF. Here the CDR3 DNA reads TGTGCCAGCAGCTTAGATGCCCGGTCTGGCTACACCTTC.

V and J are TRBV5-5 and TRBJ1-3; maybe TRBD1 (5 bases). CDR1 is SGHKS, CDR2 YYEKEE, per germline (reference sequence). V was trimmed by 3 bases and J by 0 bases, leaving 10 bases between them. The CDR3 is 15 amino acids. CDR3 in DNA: TGTGCCAGCAGCTCTACAGGTGACTCTGGAAACACCATATATTTT. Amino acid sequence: CASSSTGDSGNTIYF. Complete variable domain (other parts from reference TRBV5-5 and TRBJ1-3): DAGVTQSPTHLIKTRGQQVTLRCSPISGHKSVSWYQQVLGQGPQFIFQYYEKEERGRGNFPDRFSARQFPNYSSELNVNALLLGDSALYLCASSSTGDSGNTIYFGEGSWLTVV.

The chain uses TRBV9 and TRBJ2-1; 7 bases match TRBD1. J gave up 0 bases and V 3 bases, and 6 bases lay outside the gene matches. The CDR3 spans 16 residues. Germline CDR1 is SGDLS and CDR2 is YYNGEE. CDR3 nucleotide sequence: TGTGCCAGCAGCGCTCAGACAGGGTTCTCCTACAATGAGCAGTTCTTC. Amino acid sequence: CASSAQTGFSYNEQFF.

The CDR3 sequence: CAWSELAASYEQYF. The CDR3, as DNA: TGTGCCTGGAGTGAACTAGCGGCCTCCTACGAGCAGTACTTC. The chain uses TRBV30 and TRBJ2-7; 8 nucleotides line up with TRBD2. Looked up from germline, CDR1 is GTSNPN and CDR2 is SVGIG (reference sequence). With 1 base clipped from V and 0 bases from J, the junction kept 2 bases outside the gene matches. The CDR3 runs 14 residues.

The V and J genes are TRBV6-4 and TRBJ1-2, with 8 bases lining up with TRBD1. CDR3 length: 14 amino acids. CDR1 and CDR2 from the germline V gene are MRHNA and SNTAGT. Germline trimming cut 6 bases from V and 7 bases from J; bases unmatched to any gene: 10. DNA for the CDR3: TGTGCCAGCAGCCCCCAGGGGGCAGGGGGTGGCTACACCTTC. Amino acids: CASSPQGAGGGYTF.

The CDR3 sequence: CASSTKGTGGNSPLHF. CDR3 sequence (DNA): TGTGCCAGCTCTACCAAAGGGACAGGGGGAAATTCACCCCTCCACTTT. The J gene is TRBJ1-6, the V gene TRBV18, with 11 bases matching TRBD1. The germline CDR1 and CDR2 sequences are KGHSH and LQKENI. V trimming: 6 bases; J trimming: 7 bases; junction bases outside the gene matches: 8. The CDR3 is made up of 16 amino acids.

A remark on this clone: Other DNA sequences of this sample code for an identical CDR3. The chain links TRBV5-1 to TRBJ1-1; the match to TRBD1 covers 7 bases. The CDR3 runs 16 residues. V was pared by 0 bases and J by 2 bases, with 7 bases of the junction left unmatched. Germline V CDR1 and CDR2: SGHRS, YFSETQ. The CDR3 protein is CASSLGQGRGNTEAFF. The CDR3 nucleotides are TGCGCCAGCAGCTTGGGACAGGGAAGAGGCAACACTGAAGCTTTCTTT. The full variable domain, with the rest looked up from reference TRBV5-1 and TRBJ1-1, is KAGVTQTPRYLIKTRGQQVTLSCSPISGHRSVSWYQQTPGQGLQFLFEYFSETQRNKGNFPGRFSGRQFSNSRSEMNVSTLELGDSALYLCASSLGQGRGNTEAFFGQGTRLTVV.

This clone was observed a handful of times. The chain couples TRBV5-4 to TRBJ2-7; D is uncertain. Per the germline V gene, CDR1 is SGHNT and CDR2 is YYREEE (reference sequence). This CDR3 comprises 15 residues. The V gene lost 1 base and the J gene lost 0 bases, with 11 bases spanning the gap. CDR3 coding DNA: TGTGCCAGCAGCTTGAAGCAGGTTAGCTCCTACGAGCAGTACTTC. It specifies CASSLKQVSSYEQYF. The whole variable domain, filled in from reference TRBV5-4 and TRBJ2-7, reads ETGVTQSPTHLIKTRGQQVTLRCSSQSGHNTVSWYQQALGQGPQFIFQYYREEENGRGNFPPRFSGLQFPNYSSELNVNALELDDSALYLCASSLKQVSSYEQYFGPGTRLTVT.

The CDR3 coding sequence is TGTGCCAGCAGCAGACTCTCGAGAGAGCAGTACTTC. Its protein is CASSRLSREQYF. The gene calls are TRBV3-1 (or the pseudogene TRBV3-2) and TRBJ2-7; D gene uncertain. CDR3 length equals 12 residues. Between the trimmed V and J ends, which lost 5 bases and 7 bases, there was a span of 12 bases. From germline, CDR1 is LGHDT and CDR2 YNNKEL (reference sequence).

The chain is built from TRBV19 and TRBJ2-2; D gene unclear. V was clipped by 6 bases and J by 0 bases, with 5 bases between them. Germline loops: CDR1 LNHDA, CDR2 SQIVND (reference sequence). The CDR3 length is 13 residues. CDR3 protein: CASSDTNTGELFF. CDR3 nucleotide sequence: TGTGCCAGTAGCGACACGAACACCGGGGAGCTGTTTTTT.

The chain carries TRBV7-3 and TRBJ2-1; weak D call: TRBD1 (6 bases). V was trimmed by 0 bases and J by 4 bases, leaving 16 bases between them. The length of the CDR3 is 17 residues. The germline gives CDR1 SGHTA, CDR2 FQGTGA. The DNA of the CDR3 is TGTGCCAGCAGCTTAACCCCAGGGGTGGGTGCATACAATGAGCAGTTCTTC. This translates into CASSLTPGVGAYNEQFF.

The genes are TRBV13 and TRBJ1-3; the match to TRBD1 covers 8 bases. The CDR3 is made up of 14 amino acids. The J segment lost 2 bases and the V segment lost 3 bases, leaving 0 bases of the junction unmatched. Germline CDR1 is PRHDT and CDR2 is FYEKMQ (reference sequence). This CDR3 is CASSLTGAGNTIYF. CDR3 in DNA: TGTGCCAGCAGCTTGACAGGGGCTGGAAACACCATATATTTT.

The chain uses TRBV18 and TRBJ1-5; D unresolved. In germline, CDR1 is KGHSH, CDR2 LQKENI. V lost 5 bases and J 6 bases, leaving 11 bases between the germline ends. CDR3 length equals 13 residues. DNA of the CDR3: TGTGCCAGCTCAGTCAGGAATGGTCAGCCCCAGCATTTT. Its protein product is CASSVRNGQPQHF.

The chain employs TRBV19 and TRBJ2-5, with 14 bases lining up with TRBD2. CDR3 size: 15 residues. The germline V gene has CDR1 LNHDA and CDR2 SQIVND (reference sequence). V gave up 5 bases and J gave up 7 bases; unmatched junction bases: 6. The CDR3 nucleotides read TGTGCCAGTAGTGAAGCGACTAGCGGGAGGGGGACCCAGTACTTC. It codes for CASSEATSGRGTQYF. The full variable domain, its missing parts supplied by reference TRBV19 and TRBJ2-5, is DGGITQSPKYLFRKEGQNVTLSCEQNLNHDAMYWYRQDPGQGLRLIYYSQIVNDFQKGDIAEGYSVSREKKESFPLTVTSAQKNPTAFYLCASSEATSGRGTQYFGPGTRLLVL.

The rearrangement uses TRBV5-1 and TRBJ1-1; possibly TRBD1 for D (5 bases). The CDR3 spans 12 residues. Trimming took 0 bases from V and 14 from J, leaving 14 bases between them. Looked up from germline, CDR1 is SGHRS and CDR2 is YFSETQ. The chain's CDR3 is CASSLGTSALFF. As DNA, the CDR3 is TGCGCCAGCAGCTTGGGGACATCAGCACTATTCTTT.

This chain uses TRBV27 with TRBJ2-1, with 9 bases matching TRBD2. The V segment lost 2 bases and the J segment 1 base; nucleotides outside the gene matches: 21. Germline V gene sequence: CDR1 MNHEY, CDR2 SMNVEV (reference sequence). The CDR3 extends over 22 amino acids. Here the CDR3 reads CASSLRFRAGGLVMRSYNEQFF. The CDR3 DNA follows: TGTGCCAGCAGTTTACGGTTCAGAGCGGGAGGACTAGTTATGCGATCCTACAATGAGCAGTTCTTC.

The CDR3 region is CASSDSDNSPLHF. As DNA, the CDR3 is TGTGCCAGCAGCGACAGTGATAATTCACCCCTCCACTTT. The gene calls are TRBV9 and TRBJ1-6, with D hard to call. There are 13 residues in the CDR3. V was trimmed by 3 bases and J by 5 bases, leaving 6 bases between them. Germline loops: CDR1 SGDLS, CDR2 YYNGEE.

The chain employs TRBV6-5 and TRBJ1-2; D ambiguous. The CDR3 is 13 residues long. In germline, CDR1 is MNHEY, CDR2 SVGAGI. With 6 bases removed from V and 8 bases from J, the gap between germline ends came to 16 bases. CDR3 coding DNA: TGTGCCAGCAGCTCCTTTGGGGAGTACGGCTACACCTTC. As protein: CASSSFGEYGYTF.